This is a list of T cell receptor beta chains from one sample in a study of glioma-infiltrating T cells after dendritic cell vaccination. Sequencing used immunoSEQ multiplex PCR; TCRdb keeps in-frame clones, though not all of them. The data show tens of thousands of clones, more than 75% seen once. The sample was blood, taken after dendritic cell vaccination. The receptors were sampled from a human donor with glioblastoma. The CDR3 runs from the conserved cysteine through the conserved F or W. D genes are given only for firm matches. Some rows mark clone size as missing; the rest say once, few, many or name a class of expanded clone.

J	D	size	V	DNA	CDR3
TRBJ1-3	-	-	TRBV5-6	TGTGCCAGCAGCATACGGACAAGGTCTGGAAACACCATATATTTT	CASSIRTRSGNTIYF
TRBJ2-7	TRBD2	-	TRBV2	TGTGCCAGCGCCCCCCGGGCGGGAGCGAACTACGAGCAGTACTTC	CASAPRAGANYEQYF
TRBJ1-2	TRBD1	-	TRBV6-5	TGTGCCAGCAGTTACTCCGGGACAGATGGCTACACCTTC	CASSYSGTDGYTF
TRBJ1-2	-	-	TRBV5-1	TGCGCCAGCAGCTTGCGGGGGGACAACTATGGCTACACCTTC	CASSLRGDNYGYTF
TRBJ2-3	-	-	TRBV9	TGTGCCAGCAGCGTAGCACCAGGGTACACAGATACGCAGTATTTT	CASSVAPGYTDTQYF
TRBJ2-7	TRBD1	-	TRBV5-1	TGCGCCAGCAGCTTGGGACAGGGAACATCCTACGAGCAGTACTTC	CASSLGQGTSYEQYF
TRBJ2-5	TRBD1	-	TRBV5-1	TGCGCCAGCAGCTTGGTGGGACAGGGGGACGAGACCCAGTACTTC	CASSLVGQGDETQYF
TRBJ2-1	TRBD1	few	TRBV6-6	TGTGCCAGCAGTTACTCGCAGGGGGACAATGAGCAGTTCTTC	CASSYSQGDNEQFF
TRBJ2-7	TRBD1	-	TRBV5-1	TGCGCCAGCAGACAGACGCAGGGAAGGGGGCTCTACGAGCAGTACTTC	CASRQTQGRGLYEQYF
TRBJ1-2	TRBD1	-	TRBV9	TGTGCCAGCAGCCGGACAGGGGGCGGCTACACCTTC	CASSRTGGGYTF
TRBJ2-1	-	-	TRBV7-2	TGTGCCAGCAGCGAGGGACACTCGAGGCCCTCCTACAATGAGCAGTTCTTC	CASSEGHSRPSYNEQFF
TRBJ2-3	TRBD1	-	TRBV6-5	TGTGCCAGCAGCAGGGGGCGCGAAACAGATACGCAGTATTTT	CASSRGRETDTQYF
TRBJ1-6	-	once	TRBV7-4	TGTGCCAGCAGCCCTCGGTATTCACCCCTCCACTTT	CASSPRYSPLHF
TRBJ2-1	TRBD2	once	TRBV5-1	TGCGCCAGCAGCTCCCTAGCGGGGGCCTACAATGAGCAGTTCTTC	CASSSLAGAYNEQFF
TRBJ2-1	TRBD2	-	TRBV11-2	TGTGCCAGCAGCTCCCCTCGGACTAGCGGGATGGATGAGCAGTTCTTC	CASSSPRTSGMDEQFF
TRBJ2-1	-	few	TRBV7-2	TGTGCCCGATCGGGGACTTACAATGAGCAGTTCTTC	CARSGTYNEQFF
TRBJ2-1	-	few	TRBV29-1	TGCAGCGTTGATCGACCTACTAACAACAATGAGCAGTTCTTC	CSVDRPTNNNEQFF
TRBJ2-3	TRBD1	-	TRBV5-8	TGTGCCAGCAGCGCGGGACAGGGGGACTCAGATACGCAGTATTTT	CASSAGQGDSDTQYF
TRBJ1-2	-	-	TRBV9	TGTGCCAGCAGCGAGAGGAGTGGCGGCTACACCTTC	CASSERSGGYTF
TRBJ2-5	TRBD1	-	TRBV5-1	TGCGCCAGCAGCCTTGAACAGGGGTGGGAGACCCAGTACTTC	CASSLEQGWETQYF
TRBJ2-3	TRBD2	-	TRBV7-2	TGTGCCAGCAGCTTAGGGGCTAGCGGGGGGGCGACAGATACGCAGTATTTT	CASSLGASGGATDTQYF
TRBJ2-1	TRBD1	-	TRBV5-1	TGCGCCAGCAGCAGGGGACAGGGTGACCATGAGCAGTTCTTC	CASSRGQGDHEQFF